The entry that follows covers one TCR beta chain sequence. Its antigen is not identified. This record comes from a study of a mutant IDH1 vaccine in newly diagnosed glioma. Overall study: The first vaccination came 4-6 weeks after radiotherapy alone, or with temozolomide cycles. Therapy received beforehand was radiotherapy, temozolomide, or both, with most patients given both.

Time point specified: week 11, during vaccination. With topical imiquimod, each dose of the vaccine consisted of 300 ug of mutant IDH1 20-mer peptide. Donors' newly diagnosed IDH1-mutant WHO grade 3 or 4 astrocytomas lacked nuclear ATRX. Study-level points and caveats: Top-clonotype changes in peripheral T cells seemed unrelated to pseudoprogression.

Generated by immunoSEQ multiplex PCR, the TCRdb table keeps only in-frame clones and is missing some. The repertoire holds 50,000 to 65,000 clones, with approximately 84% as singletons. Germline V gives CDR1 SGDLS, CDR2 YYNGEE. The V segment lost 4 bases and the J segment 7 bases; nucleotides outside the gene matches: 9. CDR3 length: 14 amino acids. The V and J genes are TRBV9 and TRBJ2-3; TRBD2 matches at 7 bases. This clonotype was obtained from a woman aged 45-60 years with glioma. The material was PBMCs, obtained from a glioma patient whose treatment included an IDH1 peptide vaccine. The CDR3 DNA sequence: TGTGCCAGCAGCCCCCGGGGCGGGGGTCATACGCAGTATTTT. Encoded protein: CASSPRGGGHTQYF.